One and the same sample provided the 31 T cell receptor beta chains below, sequenced in a study of post-analysis software for immune sequencing data. Study-wide results and caveats: Among 4 or 5 TRBV segments more frequent in patients than controls were TRBV5-6, TRBV5-1 and TRBV20-1.

The antigens these receptors bind are not known. Every TCR beta cDNA library bore unique molecular identifiers. Using its own MiXCR run on the PCR reads, TCRdb lists one record per CDR3 protein. The table lists roughly 800,000 distinct CDR3 sequences, 53% of them singletons. The specimen sequenced was blood. The receptors originated from a girl between 10 and 17 years old with multiple sclerosis.

This clonotype was seen more than once but under ten times. The chain employs TRBV10-3 and TRBJ2-5, with 10 bases that match TRBD1. The CDR3 is 14 amino acids. The germline V gene encodes CDR1 ENHRY and CDR2 SYGVKD. The J segment lost 3 bases and the V segment lost 6 bases, leaving 4 bases of the junction unmatched. Written as DNA, the CDR3 is TGTGCCATCAGCCCGGGACAGGGGAAAGAGACCCAGTACTTC. Residues: CAISPGQGKETQYF.

This clonotype was detected a few times. The V and J genes are TRBV7-8 and TRBJ2-1, with 7 bases lining up with TRBD1. From germline, CDR1 is SGHVS and CDR2 FQNEAQ. The CDR3 loop spans 15 amino acids. The junction had 5 bases not matched to a gene; V was cut back by 4 bases and J by 2 bases. CDR3 in amino acids: CASSSVDRAYNEQFF. CDR3 nucleotide sequence: TGTGCCAGCAGCTCGGTAGACAGGGCCTACAATGAGCAGTTCTTC.

The chain employs TRBV12-3 or TRBV12-4 and TRBJ2-3; 9 bases agree with TRBD1. The CDR3 consists of 16 residues. V lost 8 bases to trimming and J lost 2 bases; unmatched junction nucleotides: 11. The CDR3 loop is CASGHRDRAPTDTQYF. The CDR3 DNA sequence: TGTGCCAGCGGGCACCGGGACAGGGCCCCCACAGATACGCAGTATTTT.

In its sample, this clonotype was seen a few times. The genes are TRBV12-3 or TRBV12-4 and TRBJ2-4; D call uncertain. Trimming left V 6 bases short and J 8 bases short, with 23 bases between. The CDR3 extends over 16 amino acids. Written as DNA, the CDR3 is TGTGCCAGCAGCCGGTCCCCCGGGCAGACAAGGGACATTCAGTACTTC. As protein: CASSRSPGQTRDIQYF.

The chain couples TRBV4-1 to TRBJ2-7; D is possibly TRBD1 or TRBD2 (6 bases each). Germline loops: CDR1 MGHRA, CDR2 YSYEKL. CDR3 length: 16 residues. The germline V and J ends were trimmed by 4 bases and 6 bases, with 22 bases remaining between them. CDR3 sequence (DNA): TGCGCCAGCAGCCCTAGGGGGGACGCACTGGGGGGCGAGCAGTACTTC. It translates to CASSPRGDALGGEQYF.

This clonotype was picked up a small number of times. V gene TRBV20-1 combines with J gene TRBJ2-5, with D unresolved. Germline V CDR1 and CDR2: DFQATT, SNEGSKA (reference sequence). The CDR3 sequence is 13 residues long. V was pared by 4 bases and J by 3 bases, with 12 bases between. The CDR3 DNA reads as TGCAGTGCTACTAAGACGTTGAAAGAGACCCAGTACTTC. It codes for CSATKTLKETQYF.

The table lists this clonotype with a count of one. The chain couples TRBV20-1 to TRBJ2-7, with TRBD2 matching over 9 bases. V was pared by 6 bases and J by 0 bases, with 12 bases of the junction left unmatched. This CDR3 has 16 amino acids. The V gene's germline CDR1 is DFQATT and CDR2 SNEGSKA (reference sequence). The CDR3 loop is CSASAASGDSSYEQYF. In nucleotides, the CDR3 is TGCAGTGCATCAGCGGCTAGCGGGGATAGCTCCTACGAGCAGTACTTC.

The chain joins TRBV7-9 to TRBJ2-1; D possibly corresponds to TRBD2 (7 bases). The CDR3 length is 15 residues. The germline V and J ends were trimmed by 5 bases and 4 bases, with 15 bases remaining between them. Germline lookup yields CDR1 SEHNR and CDR2 FQNEAQ (reference sequence). CDR3: CASSARGAEYNEQFF. The CDR3, as DNA: TGTGCCAGCAGCGCTCGGGGGGCGGAGTACAATGAGCAGTTCTTC.

V gene TRBV3-1 combines with J gene TRBJ2-1; D gene uncertain. V shed 2 bases and J shed 12 bases, with 17 bases lying between them. Germline CDR1 and CDR2: LGHDT and YNNKEL (reference sequence). This CDR3 contains 14 residues. The CDR3 DNA reads as TGTGCCAGCAGCCAAATACCTATGAGCCTATGGCAGTTCTTC. Translating gives CASSQIPMSLWQFF.

There are a few counts of this clonotype. The chain has TRBV7-3 and TRBJ1-6; 8 positions match TRBD1. CDR1 and CDR2 (germline): SGHTA, FQGTGA. Losses at the gene ends were 6 bases for V and 12 bases for J; bases not matched to a gene: 10. The CDR3 totals 14 residues. The CDR3 sequence is CASRRGTGSGPLHF. The CDR3 bases are TGTGCCAGCAGACGCGGGACAGGCAGTGGACCCCTCCACTTT.

The V and J genes are TRBV15 and TRBJ1-2; D unclear. Germline V CDR1 and CDR2: LNHNV, YYDKDF (reference sequence). V was pared by 0 bases and J by 7 bases, with 12 bases between. There are 14 residues in the CDR3. The CDR3 DNA reads as TGTGCCACCAGCAGAGACAGAATTAGCGGTGGCTACACCTTC. Its translation: CATSRDRISGGYTF.

The chain couples TRBV7-9 to TRBJ2-3; tentative D call: TRBD1 (5 bases). The germline V and J ends were trimmed by 6 bases and 6 bases, with 16 bases remaining between them. The CDR3 length is 14 residues. CDR1 SEHNR and CDR2 FQNEAQ come from the germline V gene (reference sequence). The CDR3 DNA follows: TGTGCCAGCAGTGACAGACAAAACGGGGATACGCAGTATTTT. It specifies CASSDRQNGDTQYF.

This chain links TRBV20-1 with TRBJ1-2, with TRBD1 identical over 9 bases. The V and J ends lost 3 bases and 2 bases, in that order; junction bases with no gene match: 4. The CDR3 has 14 residues. Germline-derived CDR1 and CDR2 are DFQATT and SNEGSKA (reference sequence). The CDR3 here is CSASPGTGNYGYTF. The CDR3 DNA sequence: TGCAGTGCTAGTCCCGGGACAGGGAACTATGGCTACACCTTC.

Regarding this clonotype: The junction differs from germline at one of its ends, possibly a read error. The chain joins TRBV3-1 to TRBJ2-1; no firm D call. The CDR3 sequence is 14 residues long. Germline V gene data show CDR1 as LGHDT and CDR2 as YNNKEL (reference sequence). CDR3 sequence reads: CASSQDRSPIEQFF. As DNA, the CDR3 is TGCGCCAGCAGCCAAGACCGGAGTCCCATTGAGCAGTTCTTC.

This rearrangement joins TRBV2 to TRBJ2-5; D is possibly TRBD2 (5 bases). The germline gives CDR1 SNHLY, CDR2 FYNNEI. CDR3 size: 12 residues. V was trimmed by 5 bases and J by 11 bases, leaving 15 bases between them. In DNA, the CDR3 is TGTGCCAGCAGTAGCGGCTTCAATGAGCAGTACTTC. The encoded protein is CASSSGFNEQYF. Looking up the rest from reference TRBV2 and TRBJ2-5 gives the full variable domain: EPEVTQTPSHQVTQMGQEVILRCVPISNHLYFYWYRQILGQKVEFLVSFYNNEISEKSEIFDDQFSVERPDGSNFTLKIRSTKLEDSAMYFCASSSGFNEQYFGPGTRLLVL.

This rearrangement joins TRBV20-1 to TRBJ2-7; D is undetermined. This CDR3 spans 12 amino acids. The ends were cut back, 3 bases at V and 1 base at J, with 7 bases in the middle. Germline CDR1 is DFQATT and CDR2 is SNEGSKA (reference sequence). DNA of the CDR3: TGCAGTGCTAGGACTGTTTCCTACGAGCAGTACTTC. This sequence encodes CSARTVSYEQYF.

The chain is built from TRBV10-3 and TRBJ2-2; unclear D gene. This CDR3 region has 12 residues. Trimming left V 2 bases short and J 7 bases short, with 5 bases between. Looked up from germline, CDR1 is ENHRY and CDR2 is SYGVKD. The CDR3 region is CAISERDGELFF. CDR3 nucleotides: TGTGCCATCAGTGAGAGGGACGGGGAGCTGTTTTTT.

The V and J genes are TRBV20-1 and TRBJ1-5; 8 nucleotides match TRBD1. Trimming cost V 1 base and J 1 base; bases outside gene matches: 12. CDR3 length: 18 residues. Germline V gene lookup returns CDR1 DFQATT and CDR2 SNEGSKA (reference sequence). In nucleotides, the CDR3 is TGCAGTGCTAGAGGAGGGACAGGTTCGGTAGGGAGCAATCAGCCCCAGCATTTT. It translates to CSARGGTGSVGSNQPQHF.

This chain connects TRBV10-3 to TRBJ2-1; D might be TRBD1 or TRBD2, each matching 5 bases. Germline CDR1 and CDR2: ENHRY and SYGVKD. The V end was cut by 2 bases, the J end by 8 bases, with 16 bases between. The CDR3 runs to 15 residues. CDR3 region: CAISEGGIVGDEQFF. The CDR3 coding sequence is TGTGCCATCAGTGAGGGGGGAATAGTGGGCGATGAGCAGTTCTTC.

The V and J genes are TRBV2 and TRBJ2-3; 11 nucleotides agree with TRBD2. CDR1 and CDR2 (germline): SNHLY, FYNNEI. The V gene end was trimmed by 6 bases and the J gene end by 3 bases; junction bases not matched to a gene: 8. The length of the CDR3 is 16 residues. Here the CDR3 DNA reads TGTGCCAGCAGAGATAGGACTAGCGGGCGGACAGATACGCAGTATTTT. It codes for CASRDRTSGRTDTQYF.

V is TRBV7-2 and J is TRBJ2-4, with D hard to call. TRBJ2-7 explains the end of the DNA better; the J call may be wrong. The CDR3 runs to 13 residues. CDR1 SGHTA and CDR2 FQGNSA come from the germline V gene. This chain's CDR3 is CASSPQYGAEQYF. In DNA, the CDR3 is TGTGCCAGCAGCCCCCAATATGGCGCCGAGCAGTACTTC.

V usage is TRBV6-4 and J usage is TRBJ2-1; the match to TRBD2 covers 16 bases. Germline-derived CDR1 and CDR2 are MRHNA and SNTAGT. The V and J ends lost 3 bases and 4 bases, in that order; junction bases with no gene match: 3. This CDR3 region has 17 residues. DNA of the CDR3: TGTGCCAGCAGTGAAGAGGGACTAGCGGGAGGGTACAATGAGCAGTTCTTC. Its translation: CASSEEGLAGGYNEQFF.

This clonotype was observed a few times. The rearrangement links TRBV10-3 to TRBJ2-7; a possible D gene is TRBD1 (6 bases). The germline gives CDR1 ENHRY, CDR2 SYGVKD. CDR3 size: 12 residues. CDR3 sequence: CAIGGYSYEQYF. The CDR3 nucleotides are TGTGCTATAGGGGGTTATTCCTACGAGCAGTACTTC.

The rearrangement joins TRBV6-5 to TRBJ2-5; D possibly corresponds to TRBD2 (6 bases). CDR1 and CDR2 from the germline V gene are MNHEY and SVGAGI. This CDR3 comprises 15 residues. V was trimmed by 5 bases and J by 4 bases, leaving 17 bases between them. The CDR3 nucleotides are TGTGCCAGCAGTATGGGACTTCTAAAGAGAGAGACCCAGTACTTC. The encoded protein is CASSMGLLKRETQYF.

A note on this clonotype: At one end, the junction sequence differs from germline, possibly due to a read error. The chain employs TRBV5-1 and TRBJ2-5, with TRBD2 identical over 9 bases. This CDR3 contains 17 residues. Germline lookup yields CDR1 SGHRS and CDR2 YFSETQ. CDR3: CASSPEGTSLWQETQYF. The CDR3 nucleotides read TGCGCCAGCAGCCCTGAAGGGACTAGCCTATGGCAAGAGACTCAGTACTTC.

The chain employs TRBV20-1 and TRBJ2-5, with D tentatively TRBD1 or TRBD2 (6 bases each). The CDR3 length is 13 residues. Germline assignment: CDR1 DFQATT and CDR2 SNEGSKA (reference sequence). V lost 3 bases, J lost 2 bases, and 10 bases lay in between. The CDR3 sequence: CSASRGRQETQYF. The CDR3 DNA reads TGCAGTGCTAGCCGGGGGCGACAAGAGACCCAGTACTTC.

The rearrangement joins TRBV25-1 to TRBJ1-2; 9 nucleotides match TRBD1. The J segment lost 8 bases and the V segment lost 2 bases, leaving 9 bases of the junction unmatched. From germline, CDR1 is MGHDK and CDR2 SYGVNS. The CDR3 contains 15 residues. The CDR3, as DNA: TGTGCCAGCAGTGAACCATGGGGACAGGGATCCGGCTACACCTTC. It is translated as CASSEPWGQGSGYTF.

The chain carries TRBV12-3 or TRBV12-4 and TRBJ2-7, with D tentatively TRBD1 (6 bases). V was pared by 8 bases and J by 3 bases, with 8 bases between. The CDR3 covers 11 residues. The DNA of the CDR3 is TGTGCCAGCGGGGGCGGCTACGAGCAGTACTTC. Its protein is CASGGGYEQYF.

This chain joins TRBV24-1 and TRBJ2-3; no definite D call. CDR3 length: 12 residues. Germline loops: CDR1 KGHDR, CDR2 SFDVKD. The V gene lost 5 bases and the J gene lost 3 bases, with 5 bases spanning the gap. CDR3 amino acids: CATSGPTDTQYF. In nucleotides, the CDR3 is TGTGCCACCAGTGGCCCGACAGATACGCAGTATTTT.

The genes are TRBV3-1 and TRBJ2-1, with no clear D. This CDR3 has 14 residues. The germline V gene encodes CDR1 LGHDT and CDR2 YNNKEL (reference sequence). Trimming took off 1 base at V and 11 bases at J, with 15 bases between the two ends. The CDR3 region is CASSQATIRKKQFF. The CDR3 nucleotides read TGTGCCAGCAGCCAAGCAACGATACGCAAGAAGCAGTTCTTC.

The V and J genes are TRBV10-3 and TRBJ1-2; weak D call: TRBD1 (5 bases). The germline V gene has CDR1 ENHRY and CDR2 SYGVKD. This CDR3 region has 14 residues. Trimming shortened V by 8 bases and J by 0 bases, and 13 bases separated the two germline ends. The CDR3 is CAIGKDRANYGYTF. The CDR3 DNA reads TGTGCCATCGGAAAAGACAGAGCTAACTATGGCTACACCTTC.